Presented here are 30 T cell receptor beta chains from one specimen sequenced in a study of T cell responses to AZD1222 COVID-19 vaccine (dated by TCRdb to the early 2020s). Library method: the immunoSEQ multiplex PCR assay. TCRdb holds this immuneACCESS table with in-frame rearrangements only. Some clones are missing; in checked studies, unresolved V genes explain under half, and the rest has no known cause. A total of around 83,000 clones appear in this sample, over 75% of them only once. The top ten clonotypes cover 19% of the sample. In the paper's terms, the time point label means: baseline before first vaccination. The specimen was peripheral blood, collected on day 0 of AZD1222 vaccination. These receptors came from an adult in good health.

J is TRBJ1-1 and V is TRBV3-1 (or the pseudogene TRBV3-2), with 11 bases lining up with TRBD1. With V trimmed by 3 bases and J by 5 bases, 2 bases remained unmatched. The CDR3 length is 14 residues. Germline V CDR1 and CDR2: LGHDT, YNNKEL (reference sequence). The CDR3 DNA reads TGTGCCAGCAGCCAGGACAGGGGGCGAACTGAAGCTTTCTTT. Translated: CASSQDRGRTEAFF.

The rearrangement joins TRBV6-5 to TRBJ2-5, with 9 bases fitting TRBD2. The CDR3 is made up of 16 amino acids. V lost 0 bases to trimming and J lost 5 bases; unmatched junction nucleotides: 7. Germline values: CDR1 MNHEY, CDR2 SVGAGI. The CDR3 sequence is CASSYSIAGGRETQYF. In DNA, the CDR3 is TGTGCCAGCAGTTACTCGATTGCGGGGGGGAGGGAGACCCAGTACTTC.

The genes are TRBV3-1 (or the pseudogene TRBV3-2) and TRBJ2-3, with D tentatively TRBD1 (5 bases). The CDR3 consists of 15 residues. Trimming stripped 0 bases from V and 1 base from J, with 8 bases between. Germline V gene sequence: CDR1 LGHDT, CDR2 YNNKEL (reference sequence). The CDR3 nucleotides are TGTGCCAGCAGCCAAGAATCAGGGCGCACAGATACGCAGTATTTT. Encoded protein: CASSQESGRTDTQYF.

The count of this clone is one. The V and J genes are TRBV18 and TRBJ1-6; TRBD1 might be the D (5 bases). V was clipped by 3 bases and J by 7 bases, with 13 bases between them. Per the germline V gene, CDR1 is KGHSH and CDR2 is LQKENI. CDR3 length: 15 residues. The CDR3 spells CASSPSRGWNSPLHF. The CDR3 bases are TGTGCCAGCTCACCCTCAAGGGGCTGGAATTCACCCCTCCACTTT.

The chain uses TRBV6-2 or TRBV6-3 and TRBJ2-3; TRBD1 agrees at 10 bases. The J segment lost 2 bases and the V segment lost 5 bases, leaving 13 bases of the junction unmatched. Germline CDR1 reads MNHEY; CDR2 reads SVGEGT. The CDR3 runs 18 residues. CDR3 region: CASSASGQGIVVTDTQYF. The CDR3 region has the DNA TGTGCCAGCAGTGCCTCGGGACAGGGGATTGTGGTCACAGATACGCAGTATTTT.

The rearrangement joins TRBV19 to TRBJ1-3; TRBD1 might be the D (5 bases). Germline V gene data show CDR1 as LNHDA and CDR2 as SQIVND (reference sequence). V was clipped by 6 bases and J by 0 bases, with 9 bases between them. CDR3 length equals 14 residues. CDR3: CASSPTVSGNTIYF. In DNA form, the CDR3 reads TGTGCCAGTAGCCCGACAGTCTCTGGAAACACCATATATTTT.

This clone appeared a few times. This chain joins TRBV7-2 and TRBJ2-7; D uncertain. The V end lost 5 bases, the J end lost 3 bases, and 17 bases lay between the germline ends. The CDR3 contains 15 residues. From germline, CDR1 is SGHTA and CDR2 FQGNSA. As DNA, the CDR3 is TGTGCCAGCAGCCCCGGGTTCTCCCGCCACTACGAGCAGTACTTC. This gives the protein CASSPGFSRHYEQYF.

The table lists this clone with a count of one. The gene calls are TRBV24-1 and TRBJ2-1; 7 nucleotides align to TRBD1. Germline V lookup: CDR1 KGHDR, CDR2 SFDVKD. The junction had 10 bases not matched to a gene; V was cut back by 3 bases and J by 6 bases. This CDR3 comprises 16 residues. The CDR3 protein is CATSDNRGRDTNEQFF. The CDR3 coding sequence is TGTGCCACCAGTGATAACAGGGGAAGGGACACCAATGAGCAGTTCTTC.

This chain connects TRBV6-5 to TRBJ1-5; D is uncertain. Deletions cut 6 bases from V and 3 bases from J, with 12 bases between. Germline assignment: CDR1 MNHEY and CDR2 SVGAGI. This CDR3 has 14 residues. The CDR3 region is CASSARRNNQPQHF. CDR3 coding DNA: TGTGCCAGCAGCGCGAGAAGGAACAATCAGCCCCAGCATTTT.

The V call is TRBV5-4, the J call TRBJ1-3; D gene uncertain. Germline V CDR1 and CDR2: SGHNT, YYREEE (reference sequence). This CDR3 comprises 14 residues. Between the trimmed V and J ends, which lost 0 bases and 0 bases, there was a span of 4 bases. CDR3 protein: CASSLGYSGNTIYF. The CDR3 DNA follows: TGTGCCAGCAGCTTGGGCTACTCTGGAAACACCATATATTTT.

The rearrangement uses TRBV18 and TRBJ1-6; 9 nucleotides match TRBD1. With 2 bases clipped from V and 8 bases from J, the junction kept 10 bases outside the gene matches. The CDR3 runs 17 residues. The germline gives CDR1 KGHSH, CDR2 LQKENI. This chain's CDR3 is CASSPAERTGVDSPLHF. The DNA of the CDR3 is TGTGCCAGCTCACCAGCGGAAAGGACAGGGGTGGATTCACCCCTCCACTTT. Full variable domain (remainder filled in from reference TRBV18 and TRBJ1-6): NAGVMQNPRHLVRRRGQEARLRCSPMKGHSHVYWYRQLPEEGLKFMVYLQKENIIDESGMPKERFSAEFPKEGPSILRIQQVVRGDSAAYFCASSPAERTGVDSPLHFGNGTRLTVT.

The V gene is TRBV5-1, the J gene TRBJ2-1; D may correspond to TRBD1 or TRBD2 (5 bases each). From germline, CDR1 is SGHRS and CDR2 YFSETQ. V dropped 2 bases and J dropped 7 bases, with 10 bases sitting between them. The CDR3 covers 13 residues. In DNA, the CDR3 is TGCGCCAGCAGCTTAGGGACGCTTAATGAGCAGTTCTTC. This encodes CASSLGTLNEQFF.

A few counts support this clone. The gene calls are TRBV5-4 and TRBJ1-2; tentatively, D is TRBD1 (5 bases). The CDR3 totals 14 residues. Germline V gives CDR1 SGHNT, CDR2 YYREEE (reference sequence). Trimming cost V 4 bases and J 8 bases, with 18 bases left between them. For the CDR3, the DNA is TGTGCCAGCAGCCCGGGAGTAGGGGCAGGGGGCTACACCTTC. This sequence encodes CASSPGVGAGGYTF.

The chain uses TRBV7-9 and TRBJ2-5, with 7 bases matching TRBD2. The V gene end was trimmed by 1 base and the J gene end by 5 bases; junction bases not matched to a gene: 7. Germline V gene data show CDR1 as SEHNR and CDR2 as FQNEAQ (reference sequence). The CDR3 totals 15 residues. The CDR3 coding sequence is TGTGCCAGCAGCTTAGGAACGGGAGGAAGGGAGACCCAGTACTTC. Protein sequence: CASSLGTGGRETQYF.

This chain uses TRBV7-2 with TRBJ1-3; possible D gene TRBD1, 5 bases. The CDR3 consists of 16 residues. Germline assignment: CDR1 SGHTA and CDR2 FQGNSA. The V and J ends lost 5 bases and 0 bases respectively, with 14 bases between them. The CDR3 loop reads CASSPPRGSSGNTIYF. The CDR3 nucleotides read TGTGCCAGCAGCCCACCTAGGGGATCCTCTGGAAACACCATATATTTT.

This clone was counted only a few times. The chain couples TRBV11-2 to TRBJ2-3; 8 bases agree with TRBD1. V lost 1 base and J lost 6; bases outside the gene matches: 3. This CDR3 spans 14 amino acids. Per the germline V gene, CDR1 is SGHAT and CDR2 is FQNNGV. The CDR3 protein is CASSLGDRPDTQYF. The CDR3 nucleotides are TGTGCCAGCAGCTTAGGGGACAGGCCGGATACGCAGTATTTT.

This clone was seen only once. The chain combines TRBV30 with TRBJ1-2; D is uncertain. The germline V and J ends were trimmed by 7 bases and 8 bases, with 14 bases remaining between them. Germline V lookup: CDR1 GTSNPN, CDR2 SVGIG (reference sequence). The CDR3 length is 11 residues. As DNA, the CDR3 is TGTGCCTCGCAAAGCCTTCAGGGCTACACCTTC. Amino acid sequence: CASQSLQGYTF.

The rearrangement joins TRBV28 to TRBJ1-5; D is ambiguous. This CDR3 contains 13 residues. In germline, CDR1 is MDHEN, CDR2 SYDVKM. Trimming stripped 7 bases from V and 1 base from J, with 8 bases between. Written as DNA, the CDR3 is TGTGCCAGCATCGAAGGGAGCAATCAGCCCCAGCATTTT. Protein sequence: CASIEGSNQPQHF.

The V and J genes are TRBV5-6 and TRBJ1-3, with no clear D. Trimming pared 1 base from V and 7 bases from J, leaving 9 bases between. The germline gives CDR1 SGHDT, CDR2 YYEEEE. The CDR3 extends over 13 amino acids. The CDR3 reads CASSLLIENTIYF. The CDR3 bases are TGTGCCAGCAGCTTGCTGATCGAGAACACCATATATTTT.

The gene calls are TRBV7-9 and TRBJ2-7, with TRBD2 matching over 9 bases. V dropped 5 bases and J dropped 6; count of bases not matched to a gene: 11. Germline V gene sequence: CDR1 SEHNR, CDR2 FQNEAQ (reference sequence). This CDR3 is 15 amino acids long. For the CDR3, the DNA is TGTGCCAGCAGCCCCGAGTGGGTAGCGGGAGTCGAGCAGTACTTC. This sequence encodes CASSPEWVAGVEQYF.

The chain uses TRBV2 and TRBJ2-5; D perhaps matches TRBD1 (5 bases). This CDR3 has 12 amino acids. Trimming cost V 6 bases and J 5 bases, with 10 bases left between them. Germline V gives CDR1 SNHLY, CDR2 FYNNEI. The CDR3 DNA sequence: TGTGCCAGCAGGCAGGGTATGGAGACCCAGTACTTC. This translates into CASRQGMETQYF.

V gene TRBV4-2 combines with J gene TRBJ1-5; D is unresolved. Trimming left V 3 bases short and J 9 bases short, with 12 bases between. The CDR3 consists of 13 residues. Germline V gene data show CDR1 as LGHNA and CDR2 as YNFKEQ. The CDR3 nucleotides are TGTGCCAGCAGCCAGTACCTTCTCTCGCCCCAGCATTTT. This codes for CASSQYLLSPQHF.

This clone is a singleton in its sample. The chain is built from TRBV29-1 and TRBJ1-1, with 8 bases that match TRBD1. J was trimmed by 4 bases and V by 4 bases; bases with no gene match: 2. Germline loops: CDR1 SQVTM, CDR2 ANQGSEA. The CDR3 length is 12 residues. CDR3: CSVATGGTEAFF. The CDR3 DNA reads TGCAGCGTTGCCACAGGGGGCACTGAAGCTTTCTTT.

This clone was observed once. The chain recombines TRBV7-2 with TRBJ1-1, with D possibly matching TRBD1 (5 bases). V lost 5 bases and J lost 5, with 9 bases in between. The CDR3 sequence is 12 residues long. Germline V gene lookup returns CDR1 SGHTA and CDR2 FQGNSA. CDR3 amino acids: CASSPTGTEAFF. CDR3 bases: TGTGCCAGCAGCCCCACAGGAACTGAAGCTTTCTTT.

This sequence joins TRBV15 and TRBJ2-4, with D perhaps matching TRBD1 (6 bases). CDR3 length: 13 residues. Trimming took off 0 bases at V and 9 bases at J, with 9 bases between the two ends. Germline CDR1 is LNHNV and CDR2 is YYDKDF (reference sequence). This chain's CDR3 is CATSREQGSIQYF. The CDR3 DNA sequence: TGTGCCACCAGCAGAGAGCAGGGGAGCATTCAGTACTTC.

The chain links TRBV7-2 to TRBJ1-1; D is possibly TRBD1 (5 bases). The CDR3 contains 13 residues. Germline loops: CDR1 SGHTA, CDR2 FQGNSA. Trimming shortened V by 1 base and J by 5 bases, and 8 bases separated the two germline ends. The CDR3 bases are TGTGCCAGCAGCTTAGTGGGGGTGACTGAAGCTTTCTTT. As protein: CASSLVGVTEAFF.

V is TRBV5-6 and J is TRBJ1-2; D call uncertain. Germline loops: CDR1 SGHDT, CDR2 YYEEEE. Trimming shortened V by 0 bases and J by 5 bases, and 8 bases separated the two germline ends. This CDR3 has 13 residues. The CDR3 here is CASSLVAAYGYTF. CDR3 DNA sequence: TGTGCCAGCAGCTTGGTAGCAGCATATGGCTACACCTTC.

The chain recombines TRBV5-1 with TRBJ1-1; D call uncertain. The CDR3 totals 14 residues. V gave up 1 base and J gave up 1 base, with 8 bases separating them. Per germline, CDR1 SGHRS and CDR2 YFSETQ. The CDR3 region has the DNA TGCGCCAGCAGCTTGTTGACACAGAACACTGAAGCTTTCTTT. It specifies CASSLLTQNTEAFF.

The V gene is TRBV7-3, the J gene TRBJ1-1; D unclear. The length of the CDR3 is 13 residues. V was cut by 5 bases and J by 1 base, with 8 bases left in between. Germline lookup yields CDR1 SGHTA and CDR2 FQGTGA. The CDR3 protein is CASSLRSNTEAFF. CDR3 bases: TGTGCCAGCAGCCTTCGTTCGAACACTGAAGCTTTCTTT.

The V and J genes are TRBV28 and TRBJ2-7, with D hard to call. The V end lost 8 bases, the J end lost 3 bases, and 8 bases lay between the germline ends. This CDR3 spans 11 amino acids. Per germline, CDR1 MDHEN and CDR2 SYDVKM. CDR3 in DNA: TGTGCCAGCGTGACAAACTACGAGCAGTACTTC. Its translation: CASVTNYEQYF.